This passage covers 10 T cell receptor beta chains from one sample sequenced in a study of CD8 T cells in Susac syndrome. Random hexamers primed reverse transcription of about 0.45 to 1 ug RNA. MiXCR was run by TCRdb on the immunoSEQ multiplex PCR reads, yielding one entry per CDR3 protein. The top ten hold approximately 0.25% of the sample, which has about 140,000 distinct CDR3 sequences, about 93% seen once. Sequenced: CD8+ T cells from PBMCs. The receptors were sampled from a human donor in good health.

V gene TRBV5-4 combines with J gene TRBJ1-1; TRBD1 aligns across 10 bases. Germline-derived CDR1 and CDR2 are SGHNT and YYREEE (reference sequence). The trim removed 4 bases at V and 6 bases at J, leaving 9 bases unmatched. This CDR3 comprises 15 residues. CDR3 sequence (DNA): TGTGCCAGCAGCGTACGTGACAGGGGGCTTGCTGAAGCTTTCTTT. Protein sequence: CASSVRDRGLAEAFF.

The V call is TRBV19, the J call TRBJ2-2; possibly TRBD1 for D (6 bases). The germline V gene has CDR1 LNHDA and CDR2 SQIVND (reference sequence). The CDR3 runs 13 residues. The germline V and J ends were trimmed by 3 bases and 8 bases, with 10 bases remaining between them. CDR3 sequence (DNA): TGTGCCAGTAGTATGTGGGGGCCTGGGGAGCTGTTTTTT. Amino acid sequence: CASSMWGPGELFF.

The CDR3 coding sequence is TGCAGCGAAATAGCGGGAGGGGGGGAGACCCAGTACTTC. This sequence encodes CSEIAGGGETQYF. The chain uses TRBV29-1 and TRBJ2-5, with 11 bases fitting TRBD2. Germline V gene data show CDR1 as SQVTM and CDR2 as ANQGSEA. J lost 5 bases, V lost 7 bases, and 6 bases had no gene match. The length of the CDR3 is 13 residues.

CDR3 amino acids: CASSGTWDSLYGYTF. CDR3 DNA sequence: TGTGCCAGCAGCGGAACTTGGGACAGCCTCTATGGCTACACCTTC. J is TRBJ1-2 and V is TRBV2, with 7 bases identical to TRBD1. The junction had 11 bases not matched to a gene; V was cut back by 6 bases and J by 4 bases. CDR3 length equals 15 residues. Germline lookup yields CDR1 SNHLY and CDR2 FYNNEI.

This rearrangement joins TRBV24-1 to TRBJ1-2; 9 bases agree with TRBD1. The CDR3 is made up of 16 amino acids. With V trimmed by 3 bases and J by 3 bases, 7 bases remained unmatched. CDR1 and CDR2 from the germline V gene are KGHDR and SFDVKD. CDR3: CATSDPLGQGHYGYTF. Written as DNA, the CDR3 is TGTGCCACCAGTGATCCCCTGGGACAGGGACACTATGGCTACACCTTC.

The chain is built from TRBV9 and TRBJ1-1; D uncertain. This CDR3 is 14 amino acids long. In germline, CDR1 is SGDLS, CDR2 YYNGEE. V was cut by 4 bases and J by 4 bases, with 14 bases left in between. CDR3 bases: TGTGCCAGCAGCCCTCTCTTGGGCGCCACTGAAGCTTTCTTT. This sequence encodes CASSPLLGATEAFF. The entire variable domain, with the rest obtained from reference TRBV9 and TRBJ1-1, is as follows: DSGVTQTPKHLITATGQRVTLRCSPRSGDLSVYWYQQSLDQGLQFLIQYYNGEERAKGNILERFSAQQFPDLHSELNLSSLELGDSALYFCASSPLLGATEAFFGQGTRLTVV.

This rearrangement joins TRBV7-9 to TRBJ2-7; no definite D call. The CDR3 extends over 13 amino acids. Trimming took off 4 bases at V and 3 bases at J, with 10 bases between the two ends. CDR1 SEHNR and CDR2 FQNEAQ come from the germline V gene (reference sequence). CDR3 nucleotides: TGTGCCAGCAGCTCCCGTCTAAGCTACGAGCAGTACTTC. This sequence encodes CASSSRLSYEQYF.

In its sample, this clonotype was seen a few times. This sequence joins TRBV28 and TRBJ2-7; D tentatively fits TRBD1 or TRBD2 (5 bases each). There are 14 residues in the CDR3. Trimming pared 7 bases from V and 0 bases from J, leaving 13 bases between. CDR1 is MDHEN, CDR2 SYDVKM, per germline. The CDR3 region is CASTGPGPSYEQYF. As DNA, the CDR3 is TGTGCCAGCACGGGACCCGGGCCCTCCTACGAGCAGTACTTC.

The rearrangement uses TRBV29-1 and TRBJ2-7, with D possibly TRBD1 on 5 matching bases. The CDR3 contains 13 residues. V lost 3 bases and J lost 0, with 9 bases in between. Per germline, CDR1 SQVTM and CDR2 ANQGSEA. CDR3 amino acids: CSVEMDTSYEQYF. The CDR3 region has the DNA TGCAGCGTTGAGATGGACACCTCCTACGAGCAGTACTTC.

This rearrangement joins TRBV30 to TRBJ1-1; a weak D match, TRBD1 (5 bases). The CDR3 sequence is 14 residues long. With 7 bases removed from V and 1 base from J, the gap between germline ends came to 16 bases. The V gene's germline CDR1 is GTSNPN and CDR2 SVGIG (reference sequence). The CDR3 DNA reads TGTGCCTTAATATTCAGGGCCCAGAACACTGAAGCTTTCTTT. It codes for CALIFRAQNTEAFF.